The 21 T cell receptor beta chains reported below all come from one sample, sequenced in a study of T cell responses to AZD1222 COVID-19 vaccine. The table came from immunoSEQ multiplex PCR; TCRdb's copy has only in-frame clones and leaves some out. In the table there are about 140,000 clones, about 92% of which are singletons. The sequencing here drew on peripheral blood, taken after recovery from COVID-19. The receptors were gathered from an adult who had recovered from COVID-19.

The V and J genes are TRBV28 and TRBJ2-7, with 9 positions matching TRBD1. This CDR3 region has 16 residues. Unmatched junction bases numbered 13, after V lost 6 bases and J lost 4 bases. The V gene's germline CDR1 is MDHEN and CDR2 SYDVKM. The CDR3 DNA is TGTGCCAGCAGCCAATCACCGGGACAGGGTATGTACGAGCAGTACTTC. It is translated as CASSQSPGQGMYEQYF.

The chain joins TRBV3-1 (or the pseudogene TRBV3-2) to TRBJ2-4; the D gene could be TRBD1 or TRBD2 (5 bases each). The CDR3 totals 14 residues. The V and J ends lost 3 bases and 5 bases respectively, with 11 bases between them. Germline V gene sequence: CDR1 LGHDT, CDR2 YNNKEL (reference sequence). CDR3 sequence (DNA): TGTGCCAGCAGCCACGGGGACGGTCAAAACATTCAGTACTTC. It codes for CASSHGDGQNIQYF.

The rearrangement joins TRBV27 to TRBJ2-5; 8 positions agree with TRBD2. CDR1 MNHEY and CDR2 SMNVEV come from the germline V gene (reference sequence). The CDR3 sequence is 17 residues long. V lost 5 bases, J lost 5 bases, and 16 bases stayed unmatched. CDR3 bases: TGTGCCAGCAGTCCGACCACGACTAGCGCCCTGTCTGAGACCCAGTACTTC. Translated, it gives CASSPTTTSALSETQYF.

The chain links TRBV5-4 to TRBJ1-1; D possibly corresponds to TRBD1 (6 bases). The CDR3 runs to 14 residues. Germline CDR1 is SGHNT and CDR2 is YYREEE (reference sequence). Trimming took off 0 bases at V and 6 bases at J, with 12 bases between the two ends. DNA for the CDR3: TGTGCCAGCAGCTTGGTGGCAGAGGGGGCTGAAGCTTTCTTT. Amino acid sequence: CASSLVAEGAEAFF.

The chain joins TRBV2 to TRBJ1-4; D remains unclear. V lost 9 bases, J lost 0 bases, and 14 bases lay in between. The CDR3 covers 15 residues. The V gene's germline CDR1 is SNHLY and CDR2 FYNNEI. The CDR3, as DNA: TGTGCCAGTATACCCCGGGGTGCAACTAATGAAAAACTGTTTTTT. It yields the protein CASIPRGATNEKLFF.

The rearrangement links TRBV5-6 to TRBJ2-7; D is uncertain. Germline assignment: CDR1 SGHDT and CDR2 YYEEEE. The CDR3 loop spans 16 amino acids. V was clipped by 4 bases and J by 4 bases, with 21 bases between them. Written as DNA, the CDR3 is TGTGCCAGCAGCCCTGGACCGGAACCCATAGTGTACGAGCAGTACTTC. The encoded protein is CASSPGPEPIVYEQYF.

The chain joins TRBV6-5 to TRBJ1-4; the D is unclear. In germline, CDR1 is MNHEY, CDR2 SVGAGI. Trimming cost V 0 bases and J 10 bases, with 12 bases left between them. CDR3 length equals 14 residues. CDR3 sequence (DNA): TGTGCCAGCAGTTACTCCTGGACCCAAGGAAAACTGTTTTTT. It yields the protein CASSYSWTQGKLFF.

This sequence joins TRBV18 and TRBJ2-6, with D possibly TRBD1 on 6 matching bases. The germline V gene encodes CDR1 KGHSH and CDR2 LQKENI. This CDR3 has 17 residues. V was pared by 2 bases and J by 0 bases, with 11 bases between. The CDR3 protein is CASSPAGVLSGANVLTF. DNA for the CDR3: TGTGCCAGCTCACCAGCAGGGGTCCTCTCTGGGGCCAACGTCCTGACTTTC.

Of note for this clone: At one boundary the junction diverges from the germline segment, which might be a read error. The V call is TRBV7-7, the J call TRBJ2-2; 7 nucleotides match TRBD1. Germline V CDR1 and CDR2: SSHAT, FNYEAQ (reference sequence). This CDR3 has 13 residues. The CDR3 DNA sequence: TGTGCTAGCAGCTACAGGGGCACCGGGGAGCTGTTTTTT. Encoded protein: CASSYRGTGELFF.

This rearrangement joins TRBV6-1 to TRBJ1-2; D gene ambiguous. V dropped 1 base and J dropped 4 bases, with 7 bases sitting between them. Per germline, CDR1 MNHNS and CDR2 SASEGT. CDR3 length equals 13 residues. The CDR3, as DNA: TGTGCCAGCAGTGAAGTCGCAATCTATGGCTACACCTTC. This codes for CASSEVAIYGYTF.

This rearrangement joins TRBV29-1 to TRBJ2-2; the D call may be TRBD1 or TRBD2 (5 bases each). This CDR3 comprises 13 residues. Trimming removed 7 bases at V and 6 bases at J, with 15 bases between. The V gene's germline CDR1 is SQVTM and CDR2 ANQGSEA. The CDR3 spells CSARQRGAGELFF. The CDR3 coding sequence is TGCAGCGCGAGGCAGAGAGGGGCCGGGGAGCTGTTTTTT.

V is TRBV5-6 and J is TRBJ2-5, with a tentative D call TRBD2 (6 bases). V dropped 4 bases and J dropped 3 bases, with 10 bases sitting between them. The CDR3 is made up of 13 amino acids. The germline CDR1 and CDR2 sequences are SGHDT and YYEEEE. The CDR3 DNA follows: TGTGCCAGCAGCCGCTGGGGGGAAGAGACCCAGTACTTC. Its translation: CASSRWGEETQYF.

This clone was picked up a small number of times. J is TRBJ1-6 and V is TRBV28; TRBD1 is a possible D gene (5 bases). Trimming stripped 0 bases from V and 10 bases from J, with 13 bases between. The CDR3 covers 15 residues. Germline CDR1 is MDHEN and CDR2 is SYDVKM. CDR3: CASSLWSRAESPLHF. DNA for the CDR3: TGTGCCAGCAGTTTATGGTCCAGGGCAGAATCACCCCTCCACTTT.

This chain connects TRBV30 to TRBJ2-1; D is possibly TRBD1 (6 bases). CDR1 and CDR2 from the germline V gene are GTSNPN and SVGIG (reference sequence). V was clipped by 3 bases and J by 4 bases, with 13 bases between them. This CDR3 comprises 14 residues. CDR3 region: CAWRPVDRYNEQFF. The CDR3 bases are TGTGCCTGGAGACCCGTAGACAGGTACAATGAGCAGTTCTTC.

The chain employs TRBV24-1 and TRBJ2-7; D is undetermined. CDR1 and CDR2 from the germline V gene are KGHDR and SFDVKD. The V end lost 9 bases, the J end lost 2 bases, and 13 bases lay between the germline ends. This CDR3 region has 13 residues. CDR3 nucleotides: TGTGCCACCGAATCAGAAGTGACCTACGAGCAGTACTTC. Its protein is CATESEVTYEQYF.

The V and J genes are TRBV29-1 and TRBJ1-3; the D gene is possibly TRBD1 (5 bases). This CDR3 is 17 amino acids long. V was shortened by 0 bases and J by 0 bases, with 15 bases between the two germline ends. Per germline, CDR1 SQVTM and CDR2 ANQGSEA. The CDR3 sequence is CSVEDPGLLYSGNTIYF. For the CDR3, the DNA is TGCAGCGTTGAAGACCCGGGACTTCTCTACTCTGGAAACACCATATATTTT.

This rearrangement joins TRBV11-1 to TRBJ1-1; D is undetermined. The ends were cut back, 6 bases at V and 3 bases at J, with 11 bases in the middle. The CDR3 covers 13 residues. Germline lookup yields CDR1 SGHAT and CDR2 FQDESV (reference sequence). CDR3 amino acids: CASRTTVYTEAFF. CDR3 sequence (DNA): TGTGCCAGCAGAACCACGGTATACACTGAAGCTTTCTTT.

This CDR3 reads CATKGTANTEAFF. DNA for the CDR3: TGTGCCACCAAAGGGACAGCGAACACTGAAGCTTTCTTT. This sequence joins TRBV12-3 or TRBV12-4 and TRBJ1-1, with 7 bases identical to TRBD1. The CDR3 consists of 13 residues. The J segment lost 1 base and the V segment lost 10 bases, leaving 6 bases of the junction unmatched.

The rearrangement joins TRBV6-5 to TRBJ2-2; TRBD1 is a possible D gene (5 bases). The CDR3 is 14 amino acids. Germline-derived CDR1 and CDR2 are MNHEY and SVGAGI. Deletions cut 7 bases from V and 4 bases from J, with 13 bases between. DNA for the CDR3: TGTGCCAGCAACCCTGGACAAATCACCGGGGAGCTGTTTTTT. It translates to CASNPGQITGELFF.

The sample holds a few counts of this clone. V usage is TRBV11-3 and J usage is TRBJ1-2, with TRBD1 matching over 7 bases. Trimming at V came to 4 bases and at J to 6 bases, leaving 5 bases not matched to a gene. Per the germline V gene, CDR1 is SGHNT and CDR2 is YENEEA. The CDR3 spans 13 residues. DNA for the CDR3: TGTGCCAGCAGCTCAGGAGGGACAGATGGCTACACCTTC. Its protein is CASSSGGTDGYTF.

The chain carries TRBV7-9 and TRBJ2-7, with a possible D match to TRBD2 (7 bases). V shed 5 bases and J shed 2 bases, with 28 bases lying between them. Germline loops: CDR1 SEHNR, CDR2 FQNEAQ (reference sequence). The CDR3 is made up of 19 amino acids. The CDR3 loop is CASSPKGGSPGRRTYEQYF. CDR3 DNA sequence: TGTGCCAGCAGCCCTAAGGGGGGGTCTCCGGGACGACGAACCTACGAGCAGTACTTC.